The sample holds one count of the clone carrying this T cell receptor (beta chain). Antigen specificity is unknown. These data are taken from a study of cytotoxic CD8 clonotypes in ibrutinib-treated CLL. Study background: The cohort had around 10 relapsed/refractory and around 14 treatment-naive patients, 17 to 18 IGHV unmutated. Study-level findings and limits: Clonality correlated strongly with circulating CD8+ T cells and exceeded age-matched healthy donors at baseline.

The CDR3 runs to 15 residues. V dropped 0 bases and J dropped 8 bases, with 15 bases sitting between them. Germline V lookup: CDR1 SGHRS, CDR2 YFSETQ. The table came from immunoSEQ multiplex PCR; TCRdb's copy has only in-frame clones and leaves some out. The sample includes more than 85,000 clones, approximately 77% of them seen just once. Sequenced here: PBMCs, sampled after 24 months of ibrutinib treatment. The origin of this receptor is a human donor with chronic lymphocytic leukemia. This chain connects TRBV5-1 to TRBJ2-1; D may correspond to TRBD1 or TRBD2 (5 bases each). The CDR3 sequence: CASSLAGPRGDEQFF. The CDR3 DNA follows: TGCGCCAGCAGCTTGGCCGGGCCGAGGGGCGATGAGCAGTTCTTC.